The T cell receptor beta chain described here comes from a study of blood T cell repertoires in COVID-19 (dated by TCRdb to the early 2020s). Regarding the research as a whole: Samples covering the acute and convalescent phases of COVID-19 were provided by collaborators in the United States, Italy and Spain. The material from the prospective study consisted of cDNA or gDNA derived from T cells, B-cell-depleted T cells, or PBMCs. Deeply sampled blood TCRbeta repertoires from subjects exposed to, actively infected with, or recovered from COVID-19 were included in the dataset. The repertoires were released in a freely available public database intended as a resource for research on the immune response to SARS-CoV-2. The samples were drawn from two sources: the first 160 participants of the ongoing ImmuneRACE study, and 1,000 to 1,500 subjects contributed by 6 global collaborators. A de-identified subject ID, COVID-19 status, age in years and sex were almost always included in the sample metadata. Where HLA class I and class II types were available, the types were taken from metadata supplied by the sample provider, not from assay-based typing.

The germline V gene gives CDR1 as SGHTA and CDR2 as FQGNSA. V lost 5 bases and J lost 0 bases; the stretch between them is 8 bases long. The CDR3 measures 15 amino acids from cysteine to phenylalanine. Only the CDR3 DNA is retained, 45 bases long and in frame from the first base. About this clone: No cognate antigen has been identified for it. Per-base quality was not reported, and no clone a single base away is much larger than it.

The collaborating institutions used their own protocols to collect whole blood in K2EDTA tubes. For TCRbeta analysis, collaborators shipped samples in one of three forms: frozen whole blood, isolated PBMCs, or DNA extracted from either of those sample types. TCRbeta CDR3 regions were amplified from genomic DNA by means of the immunoSEQ Assay, a bias-controlled multiplex PCR. In the original analysis: Within the assay, amplification of reference gene primers was used to estimate how many nucleated cells each sample contained. To quantify the absolute abundance of each unique TCRbeta CDR3 rearrangement, sequence reads were collapsed and filtered. For each sample, productive Simpson clonality was calculated as the square root of Simpson's diversity index across productive rearrangements. Imported from immuneACCESS, the table was reduced by TCRdb to in-frame sequences with V and J called. These copies leave out some clones; in studies compared against another copy, an unresolved V gene accounts for under half, and the cause of the remainder is not known. The V and J calls and clone size are taken from that table; D and trimming were inferred from the DNA. Here the sample has approximately 66,000 clones; 70% to 90% occur a single time. The ten largest clones take up 6% to 7% of the sample.

Paper-wide results and their limitations: How much clinical and demographic metadata was included differed by source and by participant, and the metadata was provided uncurated.

The sequence is built from TRBV7-2 and TRBJ2-6; the D gene is perhaps TRBD2, from 5 matching bases. The material sequenced was peripheral blood. This receptor was taken from a man between 60 and 75 years old with acute or convalescent COVID-19. CDR3 protein: CASSPRDSGANVLTF. The DNA is TGTGCCAGCAGCCCGAGGGACTCTGGGGCCAACGTCCTGACTTTC.